The next 20 T cell receptor beta chains were all read from a single sample in a study of vaccination effects on CD4 cells after COVID-19 (dated by TCRdb to the early 2020s). Library preparation was by the immunoSEQ multiplex PCR assay. TCRdb holds this immuneACCESS table with in-frame rearrangements only. Some clones are missing; in checked studies, unresolved V genes explain under half, and the rest has no known cause. For this sample the table gives 30,000 to 35,000 clones, of which about 75% were detected only once. About 6.1% of the sample belongs to the ten largest clones. After about 9 days of culture, CD4+ T cells were isolated with the EasySep CD4+ T cell isolation kit. Convalescent patients had PCR-confirmed SARS-CoV-2 infection between March and December 2020, before Alpha, Beta and Delta variants emerged in the United States. Two doses of either the BNT162b2 or the mRNA-1273 mRNA SARS-CoV-2 vaccine were administered to participants.

Their cognate antigens are unknown. This specimen consisted of CD4+ T cells from PBMCs cultured without peptide, obtained after COVID-19 vaccination. The source is a human donor who had a prior SARS-CoV-2 infection.

Comment on this clone: Other DNA sequences within the sample encode an identical CDR3. The CDR3 coding sequence is TGTGCCAGCAGCTTAGACCGGGTGGGAGGAGATACGCAGTATTTT. This translates into CASSLDRVGGDTQYF. V usage is TRBV11-2 and J usage is TRBJ2-3; maybe TRBD2 (6 bases). V lost 0 bases, J lost 5 bases, and 12 bases lay in between. Germline CDR1 reads SGHAT; CDR2 reads FQNNGV. The CDR3 is 15 residues long.

V gene TRBV11-3 combines with J gene TRBJ2-5; 9 bases are a match to TRBD2. This CDR3 spans 17 amino acids. With V trimmed by 5 bases and J by 5 bases, 15 bases remained unmatched. In germline, CDR1 is SGHNT, CDR2 YENEEA. The chain's CDR3 is CASSPGTGAGGRETQYF. The CDR3 DNA reads as TGTGCCAGCAGCCCCGGCACAGGGGCGGGAGGGAGGGAGACCCAGTACTTC.

The chain couples TRBV5-5 to TRBJ2-7; TRBD1 agrees at 12 bases. After removal of 5 bases from V and 6 bases from J, the junction contained 12 bases not matched to a gene. Germline V gene data show CDR1 as SGHKS and CDR2 as YYEKEE (reference sequence). This CDR3 region has 16 residues. As DNA, the CDR3 is TGTGCCAGCAGACAAGGTTTGGGGACAGGGGGCCTCGAGCAGTACTTC. Its translation: CASRQGLGTGGLEQYF.

For the CDR3, the DNA is TGCGCCAGCTGTGGGGGCAGGGTGAGAGATACGCAGTATTTT. It is translated as CASCGGRVRDTQYF. V and J are TRBV5-1 and TRBJ2-3, with D maybe TRBD1 (6 bases). The CDR3 is made up of 14 amino acids. Trimming pared 7 bases from V and 5 bases from J, leaving 17 bases between. The germline V gene encodes CDR1 SGHRS and CDR2 YFSETQ.

This clone was observed a few times. The CDR3 here is CATSAGQGLGEQYF. For the CDR3, the DNA is TGTGCCACCAGTGCTGGGCAGGGACTGGGCGAGCAGTACTTC. V is TRBV24-1 and J is TRBJ2-7, with D possibly matching TRBD2 (6 bases). This CDR3 comprises 14 residues. Trimming took off 5 bases at V and 6 bases at J, with 16 bases between the two ends. Per the germline V gene, CDR1 is KGHDR and CDR2 is SFDVKD.

The chain has TRBV11-1 and TRBJ2-3; no clear D gene. This CDR3 spans 12 amino acids. Trimming took 0 bases from V and 5 from J, leaving 3 bases between them. Per the germline V gene, CDR1 is SGHAT and CDR2 is FQDESV (reference sequence). CDR3 bases: TGTGCCAGCAGCTTAGCGAAAGATACGCAGTATTTT. Encoded protein: CASSLAKDTQYF.

This chain's CDR3 is CASSLYPGGQPETQYF. Here the CDR3 DNA reads TGCGCCAGCAGCTTGTATCCCGGGGGACAGCCAGAGACCCAGTACTTC. The V and J genes are TRBV5-1 and TRBJ2-5, with TRBD1 as a possible D gene (7 bases). Germline CDR1 and CDR2: SGHRS and YFSETQ. Trimming stripped 1 base from V and 4 bases from J, with 17 bases between. The CDR3 length is 16 residues.

The V gene is TRBV7-2, the J gene TRBJ2-3; a weak D match, TRBD2 (6 bases). Germline V CDR1 and CDR2: SGHTA, FQGNSA. This CDR3 is built from 18 residues. Trimming removed 5 bases at V and 0 bases at J, with 21 bases between. The CDR3 loop reads CASSPSAGLRFSTDTQYF. The DNA for the CDR3 is TGTGCCAGCAGCCCATCCGCGGGACTCAGATTTAGCACAGATACGCAGTATTTT.

V is TRBV30 and J is TRBJ2-7; 12 positions agree with TRBD1. V was pared by 2 bases and J by 7 bases, with 6 bases of the junction left unmatched. Germline V gives CDR1 GTSNPN, CDR2 SVGIG (reference sequence). The CDR3 runs to 14 residues. The CDR3 region has the DNA TGTGCCTGGAGTTTGGGGACAGGGGGCCGGGAGCAGTACTTC. This sequence encodes CAWSLGTGGREQYF.

V is TRBV12-3 or TRBV12-4 and J is TRBJ1-5, with D unclear. Deletions cut 8 bases from V and 5 bases from J, with 10 bases between. The CDR3 covers 12 residues. The DNA for the CDR3 is TGTGCCAGCTGCGAGGGTGATCAGCCCCAGCATTTT. This encodes CASCEGDQPQHF.

The chain has TRBV6-5 and TRBJ2-2; tentative D call: TRBD2 (5 bases). Germline CDR1 reads MNHEY; CDR2 reads SVGAGI. The CDR3 loop spans 14 amino acids. The V gene lost 6 bases and the J gene lost 4 bases, with 12 bases spanning the gap. The CDR3 coding sequence is TGTGCCAGCAGGCCCGAGGCGGGCACCGGGGAGCTGTTTTTT. Its translation: CASRPEAGTGELFF.

The V gene is TRBV19, the J gene TRBJ2-5; no firm D call. The CDR3 has 13 residues. Germline CDR1 reads LNHDA; CDR2 reads SQIVND (reference sequence). Trimming took 7 bases from V and 4 from J, leaving 13 bases between them. CDR3 sequence (DNA): TGTGCCAGTACGGACGATGGTGGAGAGACCCAGTACTTC. Protein product: CASTDDGGETQYF.

V is TRBV10-3 and J is TRBJ2-4; 9 bases are shared with TRBD1. The CDR3 is 16 residues long. In germline, CDR1 is ENHRY, CDR2 SYGVKD. With 3 bases clipped from V and 4 bases from J, the junction kept 7 bases outside the gene matches. The CDR3 coding sequence is TGTGCCATCAGTGACCCAACCGGGACAGGGAAAAACATTCAGTACTTC. It is translated as CAISDPTGTGKNIQYF.

The chain joins TRBV5-1 to TRBJ2-5, with D possibly being TRBD1 (6 bases). The CDR3 is made up of 16 amino acids. Germline V gene data show CDR1 as SGHRS and CDR2 as YFSETQ. With 1 base removed from V and 5 bases from J, the gap between germline ends came to 18 bases. CDR3 coding DNA: TGCGCCAGCAGCTTGAGTCCGAAGGGGGTTGGGGAGACCCAGTACTTC. It encodes CASSLSPKGVGETQYF.

The J gene is TRBJ1-1, the V gene TRBV18; 8 positions match TRBD1. The germline CDR1 and CDR2 sequences are KGHSH and LQKENI. The CDR3 extends over 13 amino acids. The V and J ends lost 3 bases and 6 bases, in that order; junction bases with no gene match: 3. CDR3 coding DNA: TGTGCCAGCTCACCGGACAGGGAATCTGAAGCTTTCTTT. It translates to CASSPDRESEAFF.

The rearrangement joins TRBV6-5 to TRBJ1-4; D gene unclear. Trimming removed 7 bases from V and 5 bases from J, with 11 bases in between. The CDR3 covers 13 residues. In germline, CDR1 is MNHEY, CDR2 SVGAGI. CDR3 DNA: TGTGCCAGCACCGGACCGACGAATGAAAAACTGTTTTTT. It specifies CASTGPTNEKLFF.

This CDR3 reads CASSLVPGEAFF. CDR3 sequence (DNA): TGTGCCAGCAGTTTAGTACCAGGGGAAGCTTTCTTT. The chain has TRBV12-3 or TRBV12-4 and TRBJ1-1, with D tentatively TRBD1 (5 bases). V lost 1 base to trimming and J lost 8 bases, with 8 bases between them. The length of the CDR3 is 12 residues.

The chain employs TRBV2 and TRBJ2-1; 10 positions agree with TRBD2. V trimming: 11 bases; J trimming: 8 bases; junction bases outside the gene matches: 6. The CDR3 spans 12 residues. The germline CDR1 and CDR2 sequences are SNHLY and FYNNEI. The CDR3 spells CAGAGGPYEQFF. The CDR3, as DNA: TGTGCCGGAGCGGGAGGGCCGTATGAGCAGTTCTTC.

V and J are TRBV18 and TRBJ2-7, with D unresolved. Germline loops: CDR1 KGHSH, CDR2 LQKENI. The CDR3 is 14 residues long. V was pared by 2 bases and J by 3 bases, with 11 bases between. CDR3 loop: CASSPTGRRYEQYF. The CDR3 DNA sequence: TGTGCCAGCTCACCAACGGGCAGACGCTACGAGCAGTACTTC.

A note on this clone: At one end the junction does not follow the germline gene, possibly because of a read error. V and J are TRBV5-5 and TRBJ2-7; 8 bases fit TRBD2. Germline assignment: CDR1 SGHKS and CDR2 YYEKEE (reference sequence). This CDR3 comprises 12 residues. This chain's CDR3 is CASSFNSLAGPF. In DNA, the CDR3 is TGTGCCAGCAGCTTTAATTCGCTAGCGGGTCCGTTT.